These 2 T cell receptor beta chains were all obtained from the same sample, sequenced in a study of shared clonotypes between healthy human individuals. The assay was immunoSEQ multiplex PCR, and TCRdb's table has in-frame clones only and misses some. Altogether 2 million to 2.5 million clones are present, approximately 93% being singletons, with the ten largest covering 0.39%. Sequences were obtained from naive CD4+ T cells from PBMCs. Subset in this sample: CD45RA+ positively selected. These receptors were obtained from a man younger than 35 in good health. Some clones in this sample may be carry-over from other donors' samples.

V usage is TRBV30 and J usage is TRBJ2-3; D not resolved. The CDR3 sequence is 13 residues long. Trimming stripped 1 base from V and 6 bases from J, with 11 bases between. Germline CDR1 reads GTSNPN; CDR2 reads SVGIG (reference sequence). Here the CDR3 reads CAWSGFLSDTQYF. For the CDR3, the DNA is TGTGCCTGGAGTGGGTTTCTCTCCGATACGCAGTATTTT.

This chain links TRBV11-3 with TRBJ2-5; 8 bases line up with TRBD2. V was clipped by 1 base and J by 1 base; unmatched bases: 11. In germline, CDR1 is SGHNT, CDR2 YENEEA. The CDR3 spans 18 residues. CDR3: CASSLGPYGGRLQETQYF. CDR3 DNA sequence: TGTGCCAGCAGCTTAGGCCCATATGGCGGGAGGCTCCAAGAGACCCAGTACTTC.